The next 7 T cell receptor beta chains were all read from a single sample in a study of blood T cell repertoires in COVID-19. Produced via immunoSEQ multiplex PCR; TCRdb's table is partial and in-frame only. The sample yields 45,000 to 65,000 clones, roughly nine tenths seen once. The specimen sequenced was peripheral blood. The receptors were sampled from a human donor with acute or convalescent COVID-19. The donor label of this sample is uncertain.

The chain combines TRBV5-1 with TRBJ1-2, with D perhaps matching TRBD1 (6 bases). The CDR3 loop spans 17 amino acids. The V end lost 3 bases, the J end lost 6 bases, and 24 bases lay between the germline ends. CDR1 SGHRS and CDR2 YFSETQ come from the germline V gene. CDR3 DNA sequence: TGCGCCAGCAGCTGGGGAGGGACAACTACGGATACACATGGCTACACCTTC. The encoded protein is CASSWGGTTTDTHGYTF.

The V gene is TRBV3-1 (or the pseudogene TRBV3-2), the J gene TRBJ2-2, with 11 bases fitting TRBD2. The V segment lost 0 bases and the J segment 5 bases; nucleotides outside the gene matches: 14. Germline V gene lookup returns CDR1 LGHDT and CDR2 YNNKEL (reference sequence). The CDR3 is 20 residues long. The CDR3: CASSQDPTSGTTSGTGELFF. CDR3 sequence (DNA): TGTGCCAGCAGCCAAGACCCGACTAGCGGGACTACCTCTGGAACCGGGGAGCTGTTTTTT.

V is TRBV5-1 and J is TRBJ1-1, with 12 nucleotides matching TRBD1. Germline lookup yields CDR1 SGHRS and CDR2 YFSETQ. With V trimmed by 6 bases and J by 1 base, 10 bases remained unmatched. The CDR3 is 17 residues long. The CDR3 sequence is CASTTGTGGLKNTEAFF. CDR3 DNA: TGCGCCAGCACTACTGGGACAGGGGGCTTGAAGAACACTGAAGCTTTCTTT.

V gene TRBV5-4 combines with J gene TRBJ1-1, with 7 bases identical to TRBD1. Germline V lookup: CDR1 SGHNT, CDR2 YYREEE (reference sequence). Trimming took 6 bases from V and 3 from J; bases not matched to a gene: 5. The CDR3 loop spans 13 amino acids. Here the CDR3 reads CASKLQGYTEAFF. CDR3 nucleotide sequence: TGTGCCAGCAAATTACAGGGGTACACTGAAGCTTTCTTT.

The chain has TRBV11-2 and TRBJ2-5; 7 nucleotides line up with TRBD2. Germline CDR1 reads SGHAT; CDR2 reads FQNNGV. The CDR3 runs to 17 residues. The V segment lost 0 bases and the J segment 2 bases; nucleotides outside the gene matches: 9. The CDR3 reads CASSLEGLVGMQETQYF. The DNA of the CDR3 is TGTGCCAGCAGCTTAGAAGGACTAGTGGGCATGCAAGAGACCCAGTACTTC.

This clone has just one count. The chain has TRBV7-9 and TRBJ1-6; TRBD1 might be the D (6 bases). From germline, CDR1 is SEHNR and CDR2 FQNEAQ (reference sequence). V gave up 5 bases and J gave up 10 bases, with 15 bases separating them. The CDR3 has 14 amino acids. CDR3 in DNA: TGTGCCAGCAGCCCACCACAGGGTTACTCACCCCTCCACTTT. This encodes CASSPPQGYSPLHF. The whole variable domain, remainder taken from reference TRBV7-9 and TRBJ1-6, is DTGVSQNPRHKITKRGQNVTFRCDPISEHNRLYWYRQTLGQGPEFLTYFQNEAQLEKSRLLSDRFSAERPKGSFSTLEIQRTEQGDSAMYLCASSPPQGYSPLHFGNGTRLTVT.

The genes are TRBV21-1 and TRBJ1-1; the DNA was not compared with TRBD1, the D call given in the table. TRBV21-1 counts as a pseudogene. The CDR3 covers 14 residues. The CDR3 spells CASTLLTRDTEAFF. CDR3 coding DNA: TGTGCCAGCACCTTGCTCACCAGGGACACTGAAGCTTTCTTT.